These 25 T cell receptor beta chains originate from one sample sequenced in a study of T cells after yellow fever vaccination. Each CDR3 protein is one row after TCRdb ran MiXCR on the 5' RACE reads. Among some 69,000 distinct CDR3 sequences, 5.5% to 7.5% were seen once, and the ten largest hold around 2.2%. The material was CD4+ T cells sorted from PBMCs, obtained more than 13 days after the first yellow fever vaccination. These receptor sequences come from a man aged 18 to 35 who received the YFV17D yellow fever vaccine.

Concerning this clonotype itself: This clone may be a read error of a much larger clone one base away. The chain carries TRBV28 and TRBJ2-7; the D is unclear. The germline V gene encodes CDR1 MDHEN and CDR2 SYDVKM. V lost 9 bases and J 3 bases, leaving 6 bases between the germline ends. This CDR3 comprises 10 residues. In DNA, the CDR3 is TGTGCCAGGGACGGCTACGAGCAGTACGTC. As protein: CARDGYEQYV.

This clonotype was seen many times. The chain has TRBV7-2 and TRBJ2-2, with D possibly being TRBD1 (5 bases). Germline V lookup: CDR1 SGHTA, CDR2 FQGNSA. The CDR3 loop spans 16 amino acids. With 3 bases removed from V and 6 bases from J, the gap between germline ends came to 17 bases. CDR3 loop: CASSLASRVSAGELFF. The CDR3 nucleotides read TGTGCCAGCAGCTTGGCGAGCAGGGTTTCGGCCGGGGAGCTGTTTTTT. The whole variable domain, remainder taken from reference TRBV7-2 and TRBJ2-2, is GAGVSQSPSNKVTEKGKDVELRCDPISGHTALYWYRQSLGQGLEFLIYFQGNSAPDKSGLPSDRFSAERTGGSVSTLTIQRTQQEDSAVYLCASSLASRVSAGELFFGEGSRLTVL.

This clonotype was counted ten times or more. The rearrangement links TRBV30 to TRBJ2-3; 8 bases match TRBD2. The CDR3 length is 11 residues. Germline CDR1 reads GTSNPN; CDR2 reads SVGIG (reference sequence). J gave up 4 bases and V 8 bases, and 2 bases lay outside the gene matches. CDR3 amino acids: CARGGSDTQYF. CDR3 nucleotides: TGTGCCCGCGGGGGGTCAGATACGCAGTATTTT.

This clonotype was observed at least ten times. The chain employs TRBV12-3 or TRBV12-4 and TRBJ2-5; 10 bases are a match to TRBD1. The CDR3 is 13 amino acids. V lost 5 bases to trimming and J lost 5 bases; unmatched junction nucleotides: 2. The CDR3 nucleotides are TGTGCCAGCAGTGCGACAGGGGGCGAGACCCAGTACTTC. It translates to CASSATGGETQYF.

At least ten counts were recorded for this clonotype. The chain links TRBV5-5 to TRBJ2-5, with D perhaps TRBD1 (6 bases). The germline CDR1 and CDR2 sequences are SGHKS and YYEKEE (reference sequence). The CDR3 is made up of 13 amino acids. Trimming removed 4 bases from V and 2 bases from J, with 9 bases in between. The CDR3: CASSPRGQETQYF. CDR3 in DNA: TGTGCCAGCAGCCCCAGGGGTCAAGAGACCCAGTACTTC. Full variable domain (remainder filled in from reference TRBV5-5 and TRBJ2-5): DAGVTQSPTHLIKTRGQQVTLRCSPISGHKSVSWYQQVLGQGPQFIFQYYEKEERGRGNFPDRFSARQFPNYSSELNVNALLLGDSALYLCASSPRGQETQYFGPGTRLLVL.

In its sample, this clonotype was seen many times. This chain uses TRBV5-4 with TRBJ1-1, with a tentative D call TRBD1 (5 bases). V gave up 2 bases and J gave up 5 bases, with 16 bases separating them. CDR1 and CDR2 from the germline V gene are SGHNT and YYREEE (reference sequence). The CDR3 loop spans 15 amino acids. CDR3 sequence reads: CASSFDGDGETEAFF. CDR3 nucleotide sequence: TGTGCCAGCAGCTTTGATGGGGACGGTGAAACTGAAGCTTTCTTT.

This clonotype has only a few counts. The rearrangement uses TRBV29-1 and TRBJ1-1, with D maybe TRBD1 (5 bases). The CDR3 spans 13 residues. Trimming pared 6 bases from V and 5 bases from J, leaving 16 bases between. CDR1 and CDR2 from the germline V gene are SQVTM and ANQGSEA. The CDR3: CSVATRGGTEAFF. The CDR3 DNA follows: TGCAGCGTAGCTACCCGGGGGGGAACTGAAGCTTTCTTT.

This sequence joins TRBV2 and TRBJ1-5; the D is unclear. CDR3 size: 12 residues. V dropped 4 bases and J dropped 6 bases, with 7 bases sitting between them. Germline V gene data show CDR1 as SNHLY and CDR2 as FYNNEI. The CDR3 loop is CASSVVGQPQHF. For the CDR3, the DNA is TGTGCCAGCAGTGTAGTAGGTCAGCCCCAGCATTTT.

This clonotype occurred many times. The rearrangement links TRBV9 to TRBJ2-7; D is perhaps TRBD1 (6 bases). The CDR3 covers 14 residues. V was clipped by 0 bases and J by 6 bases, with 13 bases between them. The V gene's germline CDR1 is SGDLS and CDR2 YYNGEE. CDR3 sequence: CASSVASGAGEQYF. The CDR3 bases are TGTGCCAGCAGCGTAGCTTCAGGGGCCGGCGAGCAGTACTTC.

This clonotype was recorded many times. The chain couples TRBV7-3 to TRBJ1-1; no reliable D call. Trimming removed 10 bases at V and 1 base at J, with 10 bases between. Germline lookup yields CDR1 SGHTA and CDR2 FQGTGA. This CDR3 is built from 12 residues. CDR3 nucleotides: TGTGCCATCGGACGGTGGAACACTGAAGCTTTCTTT. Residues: CAIGRWNTEAFF.

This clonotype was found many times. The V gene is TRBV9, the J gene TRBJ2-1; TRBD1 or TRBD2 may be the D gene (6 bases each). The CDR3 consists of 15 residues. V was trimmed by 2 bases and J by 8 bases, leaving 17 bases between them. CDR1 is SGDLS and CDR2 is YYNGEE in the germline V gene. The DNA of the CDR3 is TGTGCCAGCAGCGTCCCGGGACTGGGGGGCCATGAGCAGTTCTTC. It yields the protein CASSVPGLGGHEQFF.

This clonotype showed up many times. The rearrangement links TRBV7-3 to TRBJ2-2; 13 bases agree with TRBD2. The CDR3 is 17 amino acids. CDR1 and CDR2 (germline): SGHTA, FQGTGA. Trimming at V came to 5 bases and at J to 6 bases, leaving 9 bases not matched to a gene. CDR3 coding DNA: TGTGCCAGCAGCCCATCTGGGACTAGCGGGGTTGCCGGGGAGCTGTTTTTT. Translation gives CASSPSGTSGVAGELFF.

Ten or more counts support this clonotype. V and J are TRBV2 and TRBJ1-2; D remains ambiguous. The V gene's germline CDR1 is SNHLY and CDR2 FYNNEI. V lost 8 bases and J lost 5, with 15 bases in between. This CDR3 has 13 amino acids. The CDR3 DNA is TGTGCCAGCGAACAGAATCACTCTTATGGCTACACCTTC. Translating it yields CASEQNHSYGYTF. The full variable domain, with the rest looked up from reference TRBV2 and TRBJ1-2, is EPEVTQTPSHQVTQMGQEVILRCVPISNHLYFYWYRQILGQKVEFLVSFYNNEISEKSEIFDDQFSVERPDGSNFTLKIRSTKLEDSAMYFCASEQNHSYGYTFGSGTRLTVV.

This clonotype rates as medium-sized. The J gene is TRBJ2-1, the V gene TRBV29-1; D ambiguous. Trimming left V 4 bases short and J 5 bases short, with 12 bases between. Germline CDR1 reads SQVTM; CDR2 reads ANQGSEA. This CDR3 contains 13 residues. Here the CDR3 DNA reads TGCAGCGTTGCTCCGCGATTCAACAATGAGCAGTTCTTC. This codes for CSVAPRFNNEQFF.

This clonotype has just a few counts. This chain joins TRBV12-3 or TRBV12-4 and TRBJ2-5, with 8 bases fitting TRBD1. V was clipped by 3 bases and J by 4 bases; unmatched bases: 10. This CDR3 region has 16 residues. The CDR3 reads CASSFFSGQGRETQYF. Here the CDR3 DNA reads TGTGCCAGCAGTTTTTTTTCCGGACAGGGCAGAGAGACCCAGTACTTC.

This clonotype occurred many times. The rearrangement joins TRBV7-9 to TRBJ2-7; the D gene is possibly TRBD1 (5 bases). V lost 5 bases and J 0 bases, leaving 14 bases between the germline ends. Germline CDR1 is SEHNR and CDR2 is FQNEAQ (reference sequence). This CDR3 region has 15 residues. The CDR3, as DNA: TGTGCCAGCAGCCTTCCGACAGCCAGCTCCTACGAGCAGTACTTC. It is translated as CASSLPTASSYEQYF.

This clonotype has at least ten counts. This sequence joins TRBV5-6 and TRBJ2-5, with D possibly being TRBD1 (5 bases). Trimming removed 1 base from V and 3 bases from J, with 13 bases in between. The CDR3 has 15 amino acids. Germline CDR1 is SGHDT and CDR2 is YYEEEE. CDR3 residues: CASSLPGHWEETQYF. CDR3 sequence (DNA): TGTGCCAGCAGCTTGCCAGGACATTGGGAAGAGACCCAGTACTTC.

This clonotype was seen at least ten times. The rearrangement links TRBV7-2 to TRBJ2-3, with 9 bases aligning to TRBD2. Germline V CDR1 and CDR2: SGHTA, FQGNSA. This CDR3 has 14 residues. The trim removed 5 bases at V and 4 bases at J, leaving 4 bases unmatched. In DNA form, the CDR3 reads TGTGCCAGCAGCCGCGGGGGGGCCCCAGATACGCAGTATTTT. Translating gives CASSRGGAPDTQYF. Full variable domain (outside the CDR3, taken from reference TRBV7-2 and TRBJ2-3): GAGVSQSPSNKVTEKGKDVELRCDPISGHTALYWYRQSLGQGLEFLIYFQGNSAPDKSGLPSDRFSAERTGGSVSTLTIQRTQQEDSAVYLCASSRGGAPDTQYFGPGTRLTVL.

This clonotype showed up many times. The CDR3 sequence: CASRTSSGGKQYF. CDR3 sequence (DNA): TGTGCCAGCAGGACATCATCAGGGGGCAAGCAGTACTTC. This chain connects TRBV7-2 to TRBJ2-7; TRBD1 agrees at 8 bases. The CDR3 consists of 13 residues. The V and J ends lost 6 bases and 8 bases, in that order; junction bases with no gene match: 9. Germline V gene lookup returns CDR1 SGHTA and CDR2 FQGNSA.

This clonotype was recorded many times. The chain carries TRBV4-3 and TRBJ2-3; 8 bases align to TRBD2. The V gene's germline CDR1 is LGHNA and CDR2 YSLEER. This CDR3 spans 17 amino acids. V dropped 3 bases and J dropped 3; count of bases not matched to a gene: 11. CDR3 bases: TGCGCCAGCAGCCAGGGGAGGAGGCGGGGGGCGACAGATACGCAGTATTTT. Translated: CASSQGRRRGATDTQYF.

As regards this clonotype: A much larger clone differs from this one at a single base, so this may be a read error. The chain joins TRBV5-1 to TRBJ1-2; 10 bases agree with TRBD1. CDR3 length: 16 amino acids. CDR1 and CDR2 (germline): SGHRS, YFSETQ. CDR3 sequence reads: CVSSLVETGGEYGYTF. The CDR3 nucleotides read TGCGTCAGCAGCTTGGTAGAGACAGGGGGCGAGTATGGCTACACCTTC.

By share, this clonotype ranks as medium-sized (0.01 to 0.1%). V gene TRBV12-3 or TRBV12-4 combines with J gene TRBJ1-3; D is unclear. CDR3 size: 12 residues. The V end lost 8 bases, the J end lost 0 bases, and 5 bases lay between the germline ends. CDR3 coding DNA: TGTGCCAGCGGCAGCTCTGGAAACACCATATATTTT. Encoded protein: CASGSSGNTIYF.

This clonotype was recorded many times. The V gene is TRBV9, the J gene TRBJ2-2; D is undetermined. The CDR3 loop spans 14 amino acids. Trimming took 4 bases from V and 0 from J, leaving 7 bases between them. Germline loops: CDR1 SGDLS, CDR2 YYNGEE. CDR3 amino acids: CASSWQPNTGELFF. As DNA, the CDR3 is TGTGCCAGCAGCTGGCAGCCGAACACCGGGGAGCTGTTTTTT.

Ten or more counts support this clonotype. This CDR3 reads CSARLTPRLFF. The CDR3 nucleotides are TGCAGTGCTAGATTAACCCCGAGGTTGTTTTTT. This sequence joins TRBV20-1 and TRBJ1-4, with D unresolved. Germline CDR1 DFQATT, CDR2 SNEGSKA (reference sequence). The CDR3 has 11 amino acids. V was shortened by 2 bases and J by 15 bases, with 13 bases between the two germline ends.

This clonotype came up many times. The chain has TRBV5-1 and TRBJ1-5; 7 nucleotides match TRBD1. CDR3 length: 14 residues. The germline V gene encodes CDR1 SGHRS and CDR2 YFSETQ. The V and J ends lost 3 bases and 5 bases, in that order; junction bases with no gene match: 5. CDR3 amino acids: CASSSGTADQPQHF. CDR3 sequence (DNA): TGCGCCAGCAGCTCCGGGACAGCTGATCAGCCCCAGCATTTT.